The rows below give T cell receptor beta chains drawn from one sample of a study of identical twins' blood T cells. TCRdb independently ran MiXCR on the 5' RACE reads; one entry per CDR3 protein. Among fewer than 450,000 distinct CDR3 sequences, 28% were seen once, and the ten largest hold more than 5.5%. Material: PBMCs. These TCRs come from a woman between 18 and 49 years old in good health. Each CDR3 is given with its conserved first and last residue. The D gene is left open where the match is weak. The listing skips clone size in some rows; elsewhere it reads once, few, many or a size class.

TRBV7-6	TRBJ1-1	NA	many	TGTGCCAGCAGCCATGAGGGGGAAGCTTTCTTT	CASSHEGEAFF
TRBV2	TRBJ2-5	NA	once	TGTGCCAGCAGTGGGGAGGTTCAAGAGACCCAGTACTTC	CASSGEVQETQYF
TRBV20-1	TRBJ2-7	NA	NA	TGCAGTGCCAGGTCTCGGACAGACGGCTTCGAGCAGTACTTC	CSARSRTDGFEQYF
TRBV29-1	TRBJ2-2	NA	NA	TGCAGCGTCCACGGGATCACCGGGGAGCTGTTTTTT	CSVHGITGELFF
TRBV5-1	TRBJ1-2	TRBD1	few	TGCGCCAGCACCGAGGGGGCAGGGAACTATGGCTACACCTTC	CASTEGAGNYGYTF
TRBV29-1	TRBJ1-1	TRBD1	NA	TGCAGTACCGGGACAGGGTTAGAAACTTTCTTT	CSTGTGLETFF
TRBV19	TRBJ2-7	NA	NA	TGTGCCAGTAGTACACGGAACGGTCCTCAGCAGTACTTC	CASSTRNGPQQYF
TRBV29-1	TRBJ2-1	NA	few	TGCAGCGTTACAGGGAGCTCCTACAATGAGCAGTTCTTC	CSVTGSSYNEQFF
TRBV29-1	TRBJ2-3	NA	many	TGCAGCGTTGGGTCCGATACGCAGTATTTT	CSVGSDTQYF
TRBV20-1	TRBJ2-1	NA	NA	TGCAGTGCCCGGTGGGGCTACAATGAGCAGTTCTTC	CSARWGYNEQFF
TRBV18	TRBJ2-7	NA	many	TGTGCCAGCTCACCGGGACTCTCAACCTACGAGCAGTACTTC	CASSPGLSTYEQYF
TRBV5-1	TRBJ2-7	TRBD1	NA	TGCGCCAGCAGCTTAACCGGGACAGGGAACGAGCAGTACTTC	CASSLTGTGNEQYF
TRBV6-2/TRBV6-3	TRBJ1-1	NA	NA	TGTGCCAGCAGTTTCCGAGTTGAAGCTTTCTTT	CASSFRVEAFF
TRBV5-6	TRBJ1-1	NA	NA	TGTGCCAGCAGCTTGGTTGTGACACCCGAGACTGAAGCTTTCTTT	CASSLVVTPETEAFF
TRBV6-5	TRBJ1-4	TRBD1	NA	TGTGCCAGCAGCCAGCCCGGACAGGGTGAAAAACTGTTTTTT	CASSQPGQGEKLFF
TRBV7-9	TRBJ1-2	NA	NA	TGTGCCAGCAGCTTAGTACGGGGGGCGAATAACTATGGCTACACCTTC	CASSLVRGANNYGYTF
TRBV4-3	TRBJ2-1	NA	few	TGCGCCAGCAGCCAAGAGCCGGGCAATGAGCAGTTCTTC	CASSQEPGNEQFF
TRBV6-2/TRBV6-3	TRBJ2-5	TRBD1	few	TGTGCCAGCAGTCCCGGACAGGGGGCGAAGACCCAGTACTTC	CASSPGQGAKTQYF
TRBV7-9	TRBJ1-5	NA	few	TGTGCCAGCAGCTTGACCGACAATCAGCCCCAGCATTTT	CASSLTDNQPQHF
TRBV6-5	TRBJ1-1	NA	NA	TGTGCCAGCAGTTACTCGAACGGAAAAGCTTTCTTT	CASSYSNGKAFF
TRBV10-3	TRBJ2-1	NA	once	TGTGCCATCAGTGATCGGAACGCGGGATCCTCCTACAATGAGCAGTTCTTC	CAISDRNAGSSYNEQFF
TRBV11-2	TRBJ2-2	NA	NA	TGTGCCAGCAGACCCTACAGGGAGACCGGGGAGCTGTTTTTT	CASRPYRETGELFF
TRBV6-2/TRBV6-3	TRBJ2-3	TRBD2	NA	TGTGCCAGCAGTTACGAGGCTAGCGGGAGGGCCGATGTTGGTACAGATACGCAGTATTTT	CASSYEASGRADVGTDTQYF
TRBV10-3	TRBJ2-3	TRBD2	many	TGTGCCATCAGGCCAGCGGGGGGGCAAGATACGCAGTATTTT	CAIRPAGGQDTQYF
TRBV4-1	TRBJ1-6	NA	NA	TGCGCCAGCAGCCAAGATGGGCAGGGGAGGAATTCACCCCCCCACTTT	CASSQDGQGRNSPPHF
TRBV7-9	TRBJ2-3	NA	NA	TGTGCCAGCATCCTGATTACAGATACGCAGTATTTT	CASILITDTQYF
TRBV6-1	TRBJ1-1	NA	NA	TGTGCCGGCAGTGAAGCCCCCCCAGGGAGAAGGACTGAAGCTTTCTTT	CAGSEAPPGRRTEAFF
TRBV3-1	TRBJ2-2	NA	many	TGTGCCAGCAGCCAAGCTGTAGGGTGGGAGCTGTTTTTT	CASSQAVGWELFF
TRBV9	TRBJ1-2	NA	NA	TGTGCCAGCAGCGCGATCAGCGCTAACTATGGCTACACCTTC	CASSAISANYGYTF
TRBV5-6	TRBJ2-2	TRBD1	few	TGTGCCAGCGGGGGAACAGGGGTCGGGGAGCTGTTTTTT	CASGGTGVGELFF
TRBV7-2	TRBJ2-7	NA	NA	TGTGCCAGCAGCTTAGATCAGGGCGGGTGGAACGAGCAGTACTTC	CASSLDQGGWNEQYF
TRBV9	TRBJ2-3	TRBD2	few	TGTGCCAGCAGCGTAGCTAGGACGGGGGGACCATCCACAGATACGCAGTATTTT	CASSVARTGGPSTDTQYF